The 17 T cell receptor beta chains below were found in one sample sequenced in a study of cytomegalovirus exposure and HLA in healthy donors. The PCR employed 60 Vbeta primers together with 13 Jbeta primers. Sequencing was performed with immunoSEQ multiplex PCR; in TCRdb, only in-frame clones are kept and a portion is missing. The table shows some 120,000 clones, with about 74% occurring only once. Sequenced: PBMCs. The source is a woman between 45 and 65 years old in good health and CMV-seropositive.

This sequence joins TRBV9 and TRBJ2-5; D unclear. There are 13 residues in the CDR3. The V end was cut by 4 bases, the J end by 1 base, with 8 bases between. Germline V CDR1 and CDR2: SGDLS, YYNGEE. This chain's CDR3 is CASSKHPQETQYF. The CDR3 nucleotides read TGTGCCAGCAGCAAACACCCCCAAGAGACCCAGTACTTC.

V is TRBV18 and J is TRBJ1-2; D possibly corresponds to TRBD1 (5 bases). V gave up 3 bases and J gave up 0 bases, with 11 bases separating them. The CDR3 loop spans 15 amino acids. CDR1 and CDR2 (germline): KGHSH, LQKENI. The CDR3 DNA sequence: TGTGCCAGCTCACCTGGCGGGGCGGCTAACTATGGCTACACCTTC. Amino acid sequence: CASSPGGAANYGYTF.

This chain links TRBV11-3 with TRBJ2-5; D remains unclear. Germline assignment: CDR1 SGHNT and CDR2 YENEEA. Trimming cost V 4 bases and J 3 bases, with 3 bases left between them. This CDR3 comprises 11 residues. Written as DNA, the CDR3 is TGTGCCAGCAGCTCCGAAGAGACCCAGTACTTC. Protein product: CASSSEETQYF.

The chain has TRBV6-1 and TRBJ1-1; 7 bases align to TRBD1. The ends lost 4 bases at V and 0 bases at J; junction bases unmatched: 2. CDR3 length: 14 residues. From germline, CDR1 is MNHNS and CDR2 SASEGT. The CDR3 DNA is TGTGCCAGCAGTGGGGGGACAGTGAACACTGAAGCTTTCTTT. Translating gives CASSGGTVNTEAFF.

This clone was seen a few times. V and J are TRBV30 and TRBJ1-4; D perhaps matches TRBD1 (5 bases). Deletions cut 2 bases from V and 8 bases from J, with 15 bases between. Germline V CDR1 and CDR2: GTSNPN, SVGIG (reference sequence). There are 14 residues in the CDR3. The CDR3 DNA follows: TGTGCCTGGAGTTCGACGCAGGGAGGAGAAAAACTGTTTTTT. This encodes CAWSSTQGGEKLFF.

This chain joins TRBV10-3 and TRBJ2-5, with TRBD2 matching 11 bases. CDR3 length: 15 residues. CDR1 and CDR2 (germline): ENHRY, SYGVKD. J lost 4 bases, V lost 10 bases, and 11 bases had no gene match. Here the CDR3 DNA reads TGTGCCACCTCGATAGCGGGGGGGCCCGTAGAGACCCAGTACTTC. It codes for CATSIAGGPVETQYF.

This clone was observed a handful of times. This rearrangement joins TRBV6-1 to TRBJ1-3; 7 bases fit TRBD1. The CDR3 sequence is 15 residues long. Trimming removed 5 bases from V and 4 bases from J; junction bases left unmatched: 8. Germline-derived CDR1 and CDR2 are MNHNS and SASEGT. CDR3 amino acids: CASSLAGGWGNTIYF. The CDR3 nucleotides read TGTGCCAGCAGTTTAGCAGGGGGTTGGGGAAACACCATATATTTT.

The CDR3 bases are TGTGCCTGGAGTGTAGGGGGATATGGCTACACCTTC. Translated: CAWSVGGYGYTF. The chain links TRBV30 to TRBJ1-2; D is perhaps TRBD1 (6 bases). V was clipped by 0 bases and J by 5 bases, with 7 bases between them. From germline, CDR1 is GTSNPN and CDR2 SVGIG (reference sequence). The CDR3 sequence is 12 residues long.

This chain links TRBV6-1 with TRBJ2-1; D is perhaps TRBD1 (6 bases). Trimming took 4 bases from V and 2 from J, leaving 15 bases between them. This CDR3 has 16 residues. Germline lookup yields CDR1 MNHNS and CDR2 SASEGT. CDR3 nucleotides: TGTGCCAGCAGTGTGGCGTCAGGGGACCCCTACAATGAGCAGTTCTTC. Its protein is CASSVASGDPYNEQFF.

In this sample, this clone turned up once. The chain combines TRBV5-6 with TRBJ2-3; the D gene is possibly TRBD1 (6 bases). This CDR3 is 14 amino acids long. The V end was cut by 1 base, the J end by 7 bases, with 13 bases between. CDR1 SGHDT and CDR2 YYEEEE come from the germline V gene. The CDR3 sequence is CASSLTLGGHTQYF. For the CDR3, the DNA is TGTGCCAGCAGCTTGACTTTAGGGGGACATACGCAGTATTTT.

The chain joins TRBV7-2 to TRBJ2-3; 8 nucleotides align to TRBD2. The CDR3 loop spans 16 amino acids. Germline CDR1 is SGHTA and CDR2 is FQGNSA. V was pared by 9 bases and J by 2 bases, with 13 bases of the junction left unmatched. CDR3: CASPKGLVLSTDTQYF. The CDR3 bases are TGTGCCAGTCCTAAGGGACTAGTTCTGTCCACAGATACGCAGTATTTT.

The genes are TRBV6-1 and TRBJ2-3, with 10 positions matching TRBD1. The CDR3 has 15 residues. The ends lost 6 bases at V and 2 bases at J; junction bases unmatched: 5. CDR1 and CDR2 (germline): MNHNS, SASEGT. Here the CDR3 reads CASSPGQGSTDTQYF. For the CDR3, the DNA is TGTGCCAGCAGCCCGGGACAGGGGTCCACAGATACGCAGTATTTT.

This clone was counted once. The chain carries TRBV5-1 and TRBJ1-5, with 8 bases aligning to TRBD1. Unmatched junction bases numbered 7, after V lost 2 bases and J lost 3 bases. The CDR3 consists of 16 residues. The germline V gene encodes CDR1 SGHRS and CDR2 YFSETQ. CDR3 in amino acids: CASSLGTGELNQPQHF. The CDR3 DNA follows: TGCGCCAGCAGCTTAGGGACAGGCGAACTCAATCAGCCCCAGCATTTT.

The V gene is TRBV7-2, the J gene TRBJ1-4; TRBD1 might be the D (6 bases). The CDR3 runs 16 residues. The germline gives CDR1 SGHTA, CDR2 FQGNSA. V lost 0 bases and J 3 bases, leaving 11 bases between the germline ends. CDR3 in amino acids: CASSLARTASNEKLFF. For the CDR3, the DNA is TGTGCCAGCAGCTTAGCGCGGACAGCCTCTAATGAAAAACTGTTTTTT.

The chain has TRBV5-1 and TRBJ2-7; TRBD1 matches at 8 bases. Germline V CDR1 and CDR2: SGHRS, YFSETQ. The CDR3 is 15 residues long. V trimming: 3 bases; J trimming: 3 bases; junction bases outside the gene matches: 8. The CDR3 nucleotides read TGCGCCAGCAGCTGGACAGGGAGTAGAAACTACGAGCAGTACTTC. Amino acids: CASSWTGSRNYEQYF.

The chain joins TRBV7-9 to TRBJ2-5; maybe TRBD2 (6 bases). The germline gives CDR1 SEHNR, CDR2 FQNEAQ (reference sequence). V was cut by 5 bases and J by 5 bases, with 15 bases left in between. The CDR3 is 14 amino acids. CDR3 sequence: CASSIGGGYETQYF. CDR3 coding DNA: TGTGCCAGCAGCATCGGAGGAGGGTATGAGACCCAGTACTTC. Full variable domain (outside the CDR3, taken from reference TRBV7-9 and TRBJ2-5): DTGVSQNPRHKITKRGQNVTFRCDPISEHNRLYWYRQTLGQGPEFLTYFQNEAQLEKSRLLSDRFSAERPKGSFSTLEIQRTEQGDSAMYLCASSIGGGYETQYFGPGTRLLVL.

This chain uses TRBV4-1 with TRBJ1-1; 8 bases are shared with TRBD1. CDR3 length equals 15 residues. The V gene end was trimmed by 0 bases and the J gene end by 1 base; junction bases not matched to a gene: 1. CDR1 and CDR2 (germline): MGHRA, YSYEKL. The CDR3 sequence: CASSQDGQGNTEAFF. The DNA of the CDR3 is TGCGCCAGCAGCCAAGACGGACAGGGGAACACTGAAGCTTTCTTT.